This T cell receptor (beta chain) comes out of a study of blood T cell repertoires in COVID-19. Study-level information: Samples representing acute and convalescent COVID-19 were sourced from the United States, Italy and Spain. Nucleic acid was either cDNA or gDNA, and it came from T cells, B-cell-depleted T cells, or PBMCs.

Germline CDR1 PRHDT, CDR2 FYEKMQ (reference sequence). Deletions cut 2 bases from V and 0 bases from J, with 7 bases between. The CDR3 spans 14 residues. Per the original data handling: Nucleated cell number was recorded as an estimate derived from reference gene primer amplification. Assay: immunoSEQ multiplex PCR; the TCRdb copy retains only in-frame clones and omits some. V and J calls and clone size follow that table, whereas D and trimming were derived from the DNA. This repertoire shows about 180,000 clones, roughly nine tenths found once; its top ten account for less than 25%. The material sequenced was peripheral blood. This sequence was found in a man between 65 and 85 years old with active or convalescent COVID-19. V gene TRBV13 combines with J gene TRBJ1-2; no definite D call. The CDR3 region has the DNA TGTGCCAGCAGCTTACCCGGGACTAACTATGGCTACACCTTC. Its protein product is CASSLPGTNYGYTF.